Listed here are 30 T cell receptor beta chains from one sample, sequenced in a study of regulatory T cells in long-lasting Graves disease. Arm-PCR of CDR3 regions and iRepertoire HTBI primers were used to build TCR beta libraries. TCRdb ran MiXCR on the multiplex PCR reads and lists one entry per CDR3 protein. The sample contains around 470,000 distinct CDR3 sequences, around 13% of which appear only once. Time point indicated: newly diagnosed GD, antithyroid drugs for less than 3 months. Scientists built the TCR library using RNA that was extracted from PBMCs. These data are also associated with another study on T cells in Graves' hyperthyroidism and ophthalmopathy.

The material sequenced was peripheral blood mononuclear cells (PBMCs), taken at new diagnosis, from a patient treated with antithyroid drugs. The receptors stem from a woman between 45 and 65 years old with Graves disease.

The J gene is TRBJ2-2, the V gene TRBV20-1; no clear D gene. Germline assignment: CDR1 DFQATT and CDR2 SNEGSKA (reference sequence). The V and J ends lost 2 bases and 7 bases respectively, with 5 bases between them. The CDR3 has 11 amino acids. The CDR3 sequence: CSARLIGELFF. The CDR3 bases are TGCAGTGCTAGACTCATCGGGGAGCTGTTTTTT.

This clonotype showed up many times. The V gene is TRBV25-1, the J gene TRBJ2-1; 7 nucleotides agree with TRBD2. The ends lost 3 bases at V and 4 bases at J; junction bases unmatched: 6. The CDR3 covers 15 residues. Germline CDR1 is MGHDK and CDR2 is SYGVNS. Written as DNA, the CDR3 is TGTGCCAGCAGTGATTCACGGCGGGAGTACAATGAGCAGTTCTTC. Amino acids: CASSDSRREYNEQFF.

This clonotype was seen only a few times. V and J are TRBV28 and TRBJ1-4, with TRBD1 identical over 9 bases. Germline CDR1 and CDR2: MDHEN and SYDVKM. V shed 6 bases and J 8 bases; nucleotides not matched to a gene: 4. The CDR3 is 13 residues long. CDR3 amino acids: CASRQGAEEKLFF. The CDR3 nucleotides are TGTGCCAGCAGACAGGGGGCAGAGGAAAAACTGTTTTTT.

This clonotype occurred many times. The V call is TRBV12-3 or TRBV12-4, the J call TRBJ2-3; D uncertain. The CDR3 is 13 amino acids. The V gene lost 10 bases and the J gene lost 1 base, with 12 bases spanning the gap. The CDR3 nucleotides read TGTGCCACCGAAGGGATCCGCACAGATACGCAGTATTTT. It codes for CATEGIRTDTQYF.

The sample holds many counts of this clonotype. The chain employs TRBV7-2 and TRBJ1-2, with D possibly TRBD1 on 6 matching bases. V lost 4 bases to trimming and J lost 7 bases, with 13 bases between them. CDR1 and CDR2 from the germline V gene are SGHTA and FQGNSA. This CDR3 has 13 residues. CDR3 region: CASSSYTGFGYTF. The DNA for the CDR3 is TGTGCCAGCAGCTCCTACACAGGGTTTGGCTACACCTTC.

This clonotype was picked up many times. The chain uses TRBV30 and TRBJ1-5; tentatively, D is TRBD1 (5 bases). V was shortened by 2 bases and J by 6 bases, with 11 bases between the two germline ends. CDR3 length: 13 residues. The germline V gene has CDR1 GTSNPN and CDR2 SVGIG (reference sequence). The CDR3, as DNA: TGTGCCTGGAGTACCCAGGGAAGTCAGCCCCAGCATTTT. Translation: CAWSTQGSQPQHF.

This clonotype occurred many times. The gene calls are TRBV20-1 and TRBJ2-1, with 8 bases identical to TRBD2. The junction had 7 bases not matched to a gene; V was cut back by 3 bases and J by 6 bases. This CDR3 is built from 14 residues. The germline gives CDR1 DFQATT, CDR2 SNEGSKA (reference sequence). The chain's CDR3 is CSASSSGSGNEQFF. The CDR3 nucleotides read TGCAGTGCTAGTTCCAGCGGGAGCGGCAATGAGCAGTTCTTC.

V and J are TRBV30 and TRBJ2-7; no clear D. CDR1 and CDR2 (germline): GTSNPN, SVGIG (reference sequence). This CDR3 has 13 residues. CDR3 protein: CVRQAESSYEQYF. The CDR3 nucleotides are TGTGTCCGCCAGGCAGAGAGCTCCTACGAGCAGTACTTC.

The table lists this clonotype with many counts. The genes are TRBV13 and TRBJ1-2, with D hard to call. The CDR3 consists of 14 residues. Germline CDR1 PRHDT, CDR2 FYEKMQ (reference sequence). V lost 5 bases and J lost 0, with 10 bases in between. The DNA of the CDR3 is TGTGCCAGCAGCCCCGGAGAAGCTAACTATGGCTACACCTTC. It encodes CASSPGEANYGYTF.

The sample holds many counts of this clonotype. CDR3 nucleotides: TGTGCCAGCAGTTTATTTCAGGGGGCCGACAATGAGCAGTTCTTC. This translates into CASSLFQGADNEQFF. V usage is TRBV28 and J usage is TRBJ2-1, with TRBD1 matching 8 bases. The germline V gene encodes CDR1 MDHEN and CDR2 SYDVKM. V shed 1 base and J 5 bases; nucleotides not matched to a gene: 4. The CDR3 runs to 15 residues.

This clonotype has more than one count but fewer than ten. The chain links TRBV7-2 to TRBJ2-1; weak D call: TRBD2 (5 bases). The ends were cut back, 1 base at V and 3 bases at J, with 10 bases in the middle. The germline CDR1 and CDR2 sequences are SGHTA and FQGNSA. The CDR3 runs to 15 residues. The CDR3 here is CASSLGAAHYNEQFF. As DNA, the CDR3 is TGTGCCAGCAGCTTAGGAGCGGCACACTACAATGAGCAGTTCTTC.

Many counts were recorded for this clonotype. This rearrangement joins TRBV6-5 to TRBJ1-5; D gene uncertain. CDR1 is MNHEY, CDR2 SVGAGI, per germline. CDR3 length equals 13 residues. Trimming left V 0 bases short and J 6 bases short, with 6 bases between. As DNA, the CDR3 is TGTGCCAGCAGTTACTCTTGGTTTCAGCCCCAGCATTTT. This sequence encodes CASSYSWFQPQHF.

This clonotype was detected a few times. The chain joins TRBV9 to TRBJ2-7; D is perhaps TRBD1 (7 bases). The CDR3 has 15 residues. The V end lost 4 bases, the J end lost 5 bases, and 19 bases lay between the germline ends. Germline assignment: CDR1 SGDLS and CDR2 YYNGEE. DNA of the CDR3: TGTGCCAGCAGCACCAGGGGGACTCGGTTCAACGAGCAGTACTTC. Protein sequence: CASSTRGTRFNEQYF. The variable domain in full, completed from reference TRBV9 and TRBJ2-7, reads DSGVTQTPKHLITATGQRVTLRCSPRSGDLSVYWYQQSLDQGLQFLIQYYNGEERAKGNILERFSAQQFPDLHSELNLSSLELGDSALYFCASSTRGTRFNEQYFGPGTRLTVT.

This clonotype was observed a single time. This chain uses TRBV9 with TRBJ1-3; possible D gene TRBD1, 5 bases. Trimming removed 6 bases at V and 3 bases at J, with 13 bases between. There are 14 residues in the CDR3. The germline CDR1 and CDR2 sequences are SGDLS and YYNGEE. DNA for the CDR3: TGTGCCAGCACCCAACAGGCGGATGGAAACACCATATATTTT. It yields the protein CASTQQADGNTIYF.

This clonotype has a handful of counts. This chain links TRBV5-1 with TRBJ2-3; D gene uncertain. The CDR3 is 15 residues long. Germline-derived CDR1 and CDR2 are SGHRS and YFSETQ. With 0 bases removed from V and 0 bases from J, the gap between germline ends came to 8 bases. The CDR3 sequence is CASSLDYTSTDTQYF. As DNA, the CDR3 is TGCGCCAGCAGCTTGGACTATACTAGCACAGATACGCAGTATTTT.

This clonotype was counted only a few times. The J gene is TRBJ2-3, the V gene TRBV6-5; 9 nucleotides match TRBD1. J lost 5 bases, V lost 2 bases, and 8 bases had no gene match. Germline values: CDR1 MNHEY, CDR2 SVGAGI. The CDR3 runs 16 residues. CDR3 DNA sequence: TGTGCCAGCAGTTACGGGGGGACAGGGAGGGGAGATACGCAGTATTTT. It yields the protein CASSYGGTGRGDTQYF.

The CDR3 sequence is CASSLVQGMADTQYF. Here the CDR3 DNA reads TGCGCCAGCAGCTTGGTCCAGGGGATGGCAGATACGCAGTATTTT. The chain has TRBV5-1 and TRBJ2-3, with D perhaps matching TRBD1 (6 bases). V was trimmed by 0 bases and J by 4 bases, leaving 12 bases between them. In germline, CDR1 is SGHRS, CDR2 YFSETQ. CDR3 size: 15 residues.

The chain couples TRBV10-3 to TRBJ2-1; D perhaps matches TRBD1 (5 bases). V lost 7 bases and J 9 bases, leaving 13 bases between the germline ends. CDR1 is ENHRY and CDR2 is SYGVKD in the germline V gene. The CDR3 runs to 12 residues. The CDR3 coding sequence is TGTGCCATCAACACCCAGGGTGGTGAGCAGTTCTTC. Translated, it gives CAINTQGGEQFF.

This chain links TRBV6-1 with TRBJ2-6, with D uncertain. In germline, CDR1 is MNHNS, CDR2 SASEGT. The CDR3 has 17 amino acids. V was clipped by 6 bases and J by 0 bases, with 15 bases between them. The CDR3 region has the DNA TGTGCCAGCAGGAGGTTAGCCGCCCTCTCTGGGGCCAACGTCCTGACTTTC. Translating gives CASRRLAALSGANVLTF.

This clonotype was counted only a few times. The genes are TRBV5-4 and TRBJ2-1; 12 nucleotides align to TRBD2. The ends lost 0 bases at V and 6 bases at J; junction bases unmatched: 7. The CDR3 consists of 17 residues. Germline-derived CDR1 and CDR2 are SGHNT and YYREEE (reference sequence). This chain's CDR3 is CASSLVRGLAGVNEQFF. The CDR3 DNA sequence: TGTGCCAGCAGCTTGGTGAGGGGACTAGCGGGTGTCAATGAGCAGTTCTTC.

This clonotype was recorded at least ten times. V is TRBV30 and J is TRBJ1-6; D uncertain. Germline CDR1 reads GTSNPN; CDR2 reads SVGIG (reference sequence). The germline V and J ends were trimmed by 4 bases and 5 bases, with 9 bases remaining between them. The length of the CDR3 is 13 residues. The CDR3 DNA sequence: TGTGCCTGGACGAACAGAGATAATTCACCCCTCCACTTT. It specifies CAWTNRDNSPLHF.

This clonotype turned up a few times. This chain joins TRBV4-2 and TRBJ2-5; tentatively, D is TRBD2 (6 bases). Trimming cost V 4 bases and J 5 bases, with 17 bases left between them. The CDR3 length is 15 residues. Germline CDR1 and CDR2: LGHNA and YNFKEQ. CDR3 sequence reads: CASSLVGAGTETQYF. For the CDR3, the DNA is TGTGCCAGCAGCCTAGTAGGTGCGGGGACGGAGACCCAGTACTTC.

The chain uses TRBV20-1 and TRBJ2-1; unclear D gene. Trimming shortened V by 6 bases and J by 9 bases, and 15 bases separated the two germline ends. Germline CDR1 reads DFQATT; CDR2 reads SNEGSKA (reference sequence). The CDR3 runs 12 residues. In DNA, the CDR3 is TGCAGTGCCCCGATGGCTAGTATTGAGCAGTTCTTC. Protein: CSAPMASIEQFF.

Only a few counts were recorded for this clonotype. A single base separates this from a much larger clone, so it may be a read error. The rearrangement links TRBV30 to TRBJ2-1; D not certain. Trimming took off 5 bases at V and 3 bases at J, with 8 bases between the two ends. The CDR3 consists of 12 residues. Germline values: CDR1 GTSNPN, CDR2 SVGIG (reference sequence). DNA for the CDR3: TGTGCCTGGGGAGTCTACTACAATGAGCAGTTCTTC. It yields the protein CAWGVYYNEQFF.

This clonotype was detected ten times or more. The rearrangement joins TRBV12-3 or TRBV12-4 to TRBJ1-2; tentative D call: TRBD1 (6 bases). CDR3 length: 15 residues. With 7 bases removed from V and 6 bases from J, the gap between germline ends came to 21 bases. For the CDR3, the DNA is TGTGCCAGCAATGCGGCGGACAGCCCTCGCGATGGCTACACCTTC. Protein product: CASNAADSPRDGYTF.

The rearrangement uses TRBV5-1 and TRBJ1-1; D gene uncertain. CDR1 is SGHRS and CDR2 is YFSETQ in the germline V gene. This CDR3 region has 12 residues. V was pared by 5 bases and J by 7 bases, with 12 bases between. CDR3 nucleotide sequence: TGCGCCAGCAGGTTTTCGACGGGTGAAGCTTTCTTT. Translation: CASRFSTGEAFF.

For this clonotype: A much larger clone lies one base from this, so it may be a read error. The V gene is TRBV7-2, the J gene TRBJ2-3, with 9 bases aligning to TRBD2. With V trimmed by 3 bases and J by 12 bases, 16 bases remained unmatched. CDR3 length equals 16 residues. Germline CDR1 is SGHTA and CDR2 is FQGNSA. The CDR3 region has the DNA TGTGCCAGCAGCTTTAGGATCGCTGCCAGCGGGAGGCCTCAGTATTTT. Protein sequence: CASSFRIAASGRPQYF.

This clonotype came up many times. The genes are TRBV7-3 and TRBJ2-1; TRBD1 agrees at 10 bases. With V trimmed by 1 base and J by 1 base, 1 base remained unmatched. The germline gives CDR1 SGHTA, CDR2 FQGTGA. This CDR3 is 16 amino acids long. The CDR3 protein is CASSLRQGASYNEQFF. The CDR3 DNA is TGTGCCAGCAGCTTAAGACAGGGGGCATCCTACAATGAGCAGTTCTTC. The variable domain in full, completed from reference TRBV7-3 and TRBJ2-1, reads GAGVSQTPSNKVTEKGKYVELRCDPISGHTALYWYRQSLGQGPEFLIYFQGTGAADDSGLPNDRFFAVRPEGSVSTLKIQRTERGDSAVYLCASSLRQGASYNEQFFGPGTRLTVL.

The rearrangement uses TRBV5-1 and TRBJ1-2; D might be TRBD1 (6 bases). The CDR3 has 14 residues. Germline V CDR1 and CDR2: SGHRS, YFSETQ. The V gene lost 7 bases and the J gene lost 0 bases, with 13 bases spanning the gap. CDR3 nucleotide sequence: TGCGCCAGCGGCGAACAGGGAACTAACTATGGCTACACCTTC. The encoded protein is CASGEQGTNYGYTF. The whole variable domain, filled in from reference TRBV5-1 and TRBJ1-2, reads KAGVTQTPRYLIKTRGQQVTLSCSPISGHRSVSWYQQTPGQGLQFLFEYFSETQRNKGNFPGRFSGRQFSNSRSEMNVSTLELGDSALYLCASGEQGTNYGYTFGSGTRLTVV.

The chain recombines TRBV7-2 with TRBJ2-5; D call uncertain. From germline, CDR1 is SGHTA and CDR2 FQGNSA. The CDR3 runs to 13 residues. V was shortened by 4 bases and J by 3 bases, with 9 bases between the two germline ends. The chain's CDR3 is CASSSYSKETQYF. Written as DNA, the CDR3 is TGTGCCAGCAGCTCCTACTCCAAAGAGACCCAGTACTTC.